The rows below give T cell receptor beta chains drawn from one sample of a study of T cells in Graves' hyperthyroidism and ophthalmopathy. TCRdb re-called the multiplex PCR reads through MiXCR, storing one row per CDR3 protein. The sample holds about 510,000 distinct CDR3 sequences, 11% to 15% seen once. The sample comprised blood. Receptors originate from a middle-aged woman with Graves' hyperthyroidism. Both conserved end residues are part of each CDR3. A D gene is named only where the DNA matches it firmly. The listing skips clone size in some rows; elsewhere it reads once, few, many or a size class.

v_gene	abundance	d_gene	j_gene	CDR3nt	CDR3aa
TRBV28	many	.	TRBJ2-7	TGTGCCAGCAGTATGGGCCGCTACGAGCAGTACTTC	CASSMGRYEQYF
TRBV19	.	TRBD1	TRBJ2-7	TGTGCCAGTAGTATCCGGGACAGGTCCTACGAGCAGTACTTC	CASSIRDRSYEQYF
TRBV7-2	.	.	TRBJ2-3	TGTGCCAGCAGCTTTGTCGAGGCAGGTACGCAGTATTTT	CASSFVEAGTQYF
TRBV5-1	many	TRBD2	TRBJ2-1	TGCGCCAGCAGCCCCTGGACTAGCGGGAGTCTTGATGAGCAGTTCTTC	CASSPWTSGSLDEQFF
TRBV12-3/TRBV12-4	.	.	TRBJ2-1	.	CASSFGQGAGFF
TRBV3-1	once	TRBD1	TRBJ2-7	TGTGCCAGCAGCTCCGCGGGACAGGGATTCCTCGAGCAGTACTTC	CASSSAGQGFLEQYF
TRBV25-1	few	.	TRBJ1-1	TGTGCCAGCAGTGAGGGCGACCGATTGAACACTGAAGCTTTCTTT	CASSEGDRLNTEAFF
TRBV27	many	.	TRBJ1-2	TGTGCCAGCAGTTTATCGGGAGGGACCAGGAATGGCTACACCTTC	CASSLSGGTRNGYTF
TRBV5-6	many	.	TRBJ2-7	TGTGCCAGCAGTTTAGTTGACACAGTGACCTACGAGCAGTACTTC	CASSLVDTVTYEQYF
TRBV14	.	.	TRBJ1-2	TGTGCCAGCAGCCAAGATCATCCCCAGCAGGGTCCTCGGGGCTACACCTTC	CASSQDHPQQGPRGYTF
TRBV12-3/TRBV12-4	.	TRBD1	TRBJ2-1	TGTGCCAGCAGTTCCCCCTGGTTGGACAGGGGTAGGTACAATGAGCAGTTCTTC	CASSSPWLDRGRYNEQFF
TRBV30	many	.	TRBJ1-5	TGTGCCTGGAGAAGGGGGAAAGGTCAGCCCCAGCATTTT	CAWRRGKGQPQHF
TRBV7-2	many	TRBD1	TRBJ2-3	TGTGCCAGCAGTTCTAGTGTAGGGGGCGCAGATACGCAGTATTTT	CASSSSVGGADTQYF
TRBV6-1	many	.	TRBJ2-3	TGTGCCAGCAGTATACAGGGAAGGGGTTTAGGGGGAGATACGCAGTATTTT	CASSIQGRGLGGDTQYF
TRBV14	.	.	TRBJ2-7	TGTGCCAGCAGCCCCGGGGCAGGTAAAGTTTACGAGCAGTACTTC	CASSPGAGKVYEQYF
TRBV7-9	.	.	TRBJ1-2	TGTGCCAGCAGCTCCCCCGCAGGCCGGAACTATGGCTACACCTTC	CASSSPAGRNYGYTF
TRBV5-1	.	TRBD2	TRBJ2-7	TGCGCCAGCAGCTCGCCGTCGGCGGGAGGGCCGAACGAGCAGTACTTC	CASSSPSAGGPNEQYF
TRBV27	many	TRBD1	TRBJ1-1	TGTGCCAGCAGCTCCGGGACAGCAAGGACTCGCCTCAACACTGAAGCTTTCTTT	CASSSGTARTRLNTEAFF
TRBV28	many	.	TRBJ2-5	TGTGCCAGCAGTTTTTGGGCTCCCGGACAGTACCAAGAGACCCAGTACTTC	CASSFWAPGQYQETQYF
TRBV2	.	TRBD1	TRBJ2-5	TGTGCCAGCAGTTCCGGGACAGGGGGCCTAGGGACCCAGTACTTC	CASSSGTGGLGTQYF
TRBV4-2	few	.	TRBJ1-5	TGTGCCAGCAGCCAAGAGGGAAATAGCAATCAGCCCCAGCATTTT	CASSQEGNSNQPQHF
TRBV3-1	many	.	TRBJ2-2	TGTGCCAGCAGCCACCCCTTGGACACCGGGGAGCTGTTTTTT	CASSHPLDTGELFF
TRBV28	.	TRBD1	TRBJ1-1	TGTGCCAGCAGTTTACCGGGACAGGGGTACACTGAAGCTTTCTTT	CASSLPGQGYTEAFF
TRBV28	many	.	TRBJ2-2	TGTGCCAGCATGGTACTCCGCACCGGGGAGCTGTTTTTT	CASMVLRTGELFF
TRBV14	many	.	TRBJ1-6	TGTGCCAGCAGCCAACAAGGCGGTTCACCCCTCCACTTT	CASSQQGGSPLHF
TRBV29-1	few	TRBD1	TRBJ2-7	TGCAGCGTGCCCGGACAGGGGCCGGGAGAGCAGTACTTC	CSVPGQGPGEQYF
TRBV28	many	.	TRBJ1-5	TGTGCCAGCAGTGGGGGCGGGGGCGTGAGGCAGCCCCAGCATTTT	CASSGGGGVRQPQHF
TRBV11-2	few	.	TRBJ1-1	TGTGCCAGCAGCCACGTTAGGCAGATGAACACTGAAGCTTTCTTT	CASSHVRQMNTEAFF
TRBV5-4	many	TRBD1	TRBJ2-7	TGTGCCAGCAGCGGTGCCTCCGGACAGGGGGGAATATACGAGCAGTACTTC	CASSGASGQGGIYEQYF
TRBV7-7	.	.	TRBJ1-6	TGTGCTAGCAGCTTACCCCCCCCAACCGCGTTTAAGGGTAATTCACCCCTCCACTTT	CASSLPPPTAFKGNSPLHF
TRBV6-5	many	TRBD2	TRBJ2-3	TGTGCCAGCAGTTACCGGTTGCGGCTAGCGGGAGGAAGGCCCACAGATACGCAGTATTTT	CASSYRLRLAGGRPTDTQYF
TRBV28	many	TRBD1	TRBJ1-6	TGTGCCAGCAGTTCTGCCGGGACAGGCCACTATAATTCACCCCTCCACTTT	CASSSAGTGHYNSPLHF
TRBV4-1	few	TRBD1	TRBJ2-7	TGCGCCAGCAGCCAGGGACAGGGGTTTAGCTACGAGCAGTACTTC	CASSQGQGFSYEQYF
TRBV2	many	TRBD2	TRBJ2-3	TGTGCCAGCAGTGATTCTAGCGGGGGCACAGATACGCAGTATTTT	CASSDSSGGTDTQYF
TRBV7-8	many	TRBD2	TRBJ2-7	TGTGCCAGCAGCTCTTTGACTAGCGGGAGTAGCGAGCAGTACTTC	CASSSLTSGSSEQYF
TRBV28	many	.	TRBJ2-7	TGTGCCAGCAGTTTTCAGGGGCGGATTTACGAGCAGTACTTC	CASSFQGRIYEQYF